This TCR beta chain comes out of a study of blood T cell repertoires in COVID-19. Study context: Acute and convalescent COVID-19 samples came from the United States, Italy and Spain.

Deletions cut 5 bases from V and 4 bases from J, with 9 bases between. This CDR3 spans 13 amino acids. Germline CDR1 is LNHDA and CDR2 is SQIVND (reference sequence). This table comes from immunoSEQ multiplex PCR, and its TCRdb copy is limited to in-frame clones, with some not included. The data hold over 70,000 clones, with about 86% observed a single time. The gene calls are TRBV19 and TRBJ1-3; D is unresolved. The sequencing sample was made of peripheral blood. The clonotype comes from a human donor in a cohort sampled during active COVID-19. The CDR3 sequence is CASSRGQGNTIYF. CDR3 coding DNA: TGTGCCAGTAGTCGCGGGCAGGGAAACACCATATATTTT.